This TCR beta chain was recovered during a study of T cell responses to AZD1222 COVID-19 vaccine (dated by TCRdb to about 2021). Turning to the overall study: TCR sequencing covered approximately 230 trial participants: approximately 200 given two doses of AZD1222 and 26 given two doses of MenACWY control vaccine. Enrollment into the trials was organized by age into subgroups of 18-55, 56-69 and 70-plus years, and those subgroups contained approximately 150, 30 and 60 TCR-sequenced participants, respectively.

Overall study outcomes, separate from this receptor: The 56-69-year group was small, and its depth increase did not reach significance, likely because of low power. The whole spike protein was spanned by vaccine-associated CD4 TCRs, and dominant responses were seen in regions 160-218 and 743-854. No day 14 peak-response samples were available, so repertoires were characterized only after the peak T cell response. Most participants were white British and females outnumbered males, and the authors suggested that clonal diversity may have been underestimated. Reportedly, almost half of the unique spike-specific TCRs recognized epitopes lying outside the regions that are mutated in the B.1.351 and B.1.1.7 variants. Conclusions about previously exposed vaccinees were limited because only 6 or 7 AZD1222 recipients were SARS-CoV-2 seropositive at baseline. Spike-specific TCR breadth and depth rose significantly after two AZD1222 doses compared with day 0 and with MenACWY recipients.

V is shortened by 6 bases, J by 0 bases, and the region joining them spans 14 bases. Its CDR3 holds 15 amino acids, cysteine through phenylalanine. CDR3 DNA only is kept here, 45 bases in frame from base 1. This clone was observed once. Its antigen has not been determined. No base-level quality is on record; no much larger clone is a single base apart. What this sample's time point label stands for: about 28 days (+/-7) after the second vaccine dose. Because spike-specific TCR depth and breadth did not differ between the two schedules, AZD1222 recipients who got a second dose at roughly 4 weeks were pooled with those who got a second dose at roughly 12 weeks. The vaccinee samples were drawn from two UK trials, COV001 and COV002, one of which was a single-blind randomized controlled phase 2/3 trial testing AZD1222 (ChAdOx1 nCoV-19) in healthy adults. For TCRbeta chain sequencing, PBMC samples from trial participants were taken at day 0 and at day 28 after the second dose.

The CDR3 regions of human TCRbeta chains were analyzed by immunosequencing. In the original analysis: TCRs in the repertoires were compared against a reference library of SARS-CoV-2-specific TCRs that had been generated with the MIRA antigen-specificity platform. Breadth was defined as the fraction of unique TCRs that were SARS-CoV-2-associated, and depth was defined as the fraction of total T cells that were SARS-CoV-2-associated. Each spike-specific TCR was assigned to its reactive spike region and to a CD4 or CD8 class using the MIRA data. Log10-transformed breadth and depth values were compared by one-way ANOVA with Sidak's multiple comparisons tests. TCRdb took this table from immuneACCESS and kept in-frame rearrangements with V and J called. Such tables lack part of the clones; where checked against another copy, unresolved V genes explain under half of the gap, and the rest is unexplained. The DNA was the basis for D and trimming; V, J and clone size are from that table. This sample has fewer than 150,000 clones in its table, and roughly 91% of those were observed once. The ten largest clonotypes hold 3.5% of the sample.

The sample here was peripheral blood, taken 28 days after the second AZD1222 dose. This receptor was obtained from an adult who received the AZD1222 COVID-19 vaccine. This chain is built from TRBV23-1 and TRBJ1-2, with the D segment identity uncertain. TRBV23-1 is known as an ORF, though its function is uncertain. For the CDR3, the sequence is CASREKGRSNYGYTF. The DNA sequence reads TGCGCCAGCAGGGAAAAAGGGAGATCTAACTATGGCTACACCTTC.